What follows is one T cell receptor beta chain and its context. Which antigen it targets is not known. Per-base quality was not reported, and no clone a single base away is much larger than it. Per the germline V gene, SGHTA is the CDR1 and FQGNSA is the CDR2. The CDR3 numbers 15 residues from cysteine through phenylalanine. Only the CDR3 part of the read is kept: 45 bases, read in frame from the first base. V and J are truncated by 3 bases and 0 bases respectively, leaving an intervening sequence of 9 bases. This sample was included in a study of blood T cell repertoires in COVID-19 (dated by TCRdb to the early 2020s). For context, the study as a whole: The collaborator samples originated in the United States, Italy and Spain and spanned the acute and convalescent phases of COVID-19. The material from the prospective study consisted of cDNA or gDNA derived from T cells, B-cell-depleted T cells, or PBMCs. Deeply sampled blood TCRbeta repertoires from subjects exposed to, actively infected with, or recovered from COVID-19 were included in the dataset. The repertoires were released in a freely available public database intended as a resource for research on the immune response to SARS-CoV-2. Samples came from the ongoing ImmuneRACE study (first 160 participants) plus 1,254 subjects from 6 global collaborators. Nearly every sample came with metadata listing a de-identified subject ID, COVID-19 status, age in years and sex. Where HLA class I and class II types were available, the types were taken from metadata supplied by the sample provider, not from assay-based typing.

TCRbeta CDR3 regions were amplified from genomic DNA using the immunoSEQ Assay, a bias-controlled multiplex PCR. The authors' analysis ran thus. Within the assay, amplification of reference gene primers was used to estimate how many nucleated cells each sample contained. To quantify the absolute abundance of each unique TCRbeta CDR3 rearrangement, sequence reads were collapsed and filtered. Productive Simpson clonality was computed per sample as the square root of Simpson's diversity index over productive rearrangements. TCRdb re-hosts the immuneACCESS table, in-frame sequences only. Its copies lack some clones; in the studies checked, an unresolved V gene accounts for under half of them, and the cause for the rest is not known. V and J calls and clone size are as listed in that table; D and trimming were resolved from the DNA. The sample table records roughly 90,000 clones; more than 75% of these occur just once. The leading ten clones occupy 4.5% to 5.5% of the sample.

The collaborating institutions used their own protocols to collect whole blood in K2EDTA tubes. Collaborator samples were shipped for TCRbeta analysis as frozen whole blood, isolated PBMCs, or DNA extracted from either sample type. The research as a whole found: The quantity of clinical and demographic metadata differed by source and by participant and was supplied without curation.

The rearrangement joined TRBV7-2 to TRBJ1-5; no D gene call is confident. The specimen was peripheral blood. This receptor was identified in a man aged 35-49 years with acute or convalescent COVID-19. The DNA sequence is as follows: TGTGCCAGCAGCTTGATTAGAAATAGCAATCAGCCCCAGCATTTT. It codes for CASSLIRNSNQPQHF. Where the CDR3 stops, the reference TRBV7-2 and TRBJ1-5 genes take over; the full variable domain is GAGVSQSPSNKVTEKGKDVELRCDPISGHTALYWYRQSLGQGLEFLIYFQGNSAPDKSGLPSDRFSAERTGGSVSTLTIQRTQQEDSAVYLCASSLIRNSNQPQHFGDGTRLSIL.